This T cell receptor (beta chain) was captured by sequencing in a study of shared clonotypes between healthy human individuals. Naive CD4+ cells were CD45RA-selected; the remaining cells were memory. Only one count was recorded for this clone. Germline V gene data show CDR1 as GTSNPN and CDR2 as SVGIG (reference sequence). The CDR3 runs 12 residues. V was shortened by 4 bases and J by 6 bases, with 10 bases between the two germline ends. Data came from immunoSEQ multiplex PCR; TCRdb stores just in-frame clones and leaves some out. Seen here are under 1,100,000 clones, around three quarters observed once, and the top ten hold around 0.6%.

The chain recombines TRBV30 with TRBJ1-3; unclear D gene. This TCR was recovered from a man aged 18-30 years in good health. Some clones in this sample may be carry-over from other donors' samples. The sample taken for sequencing was memory CD4+ T cells from PBMCs. As for subset: CD45RA-negative fraction. The CDR3 sequence: CAWTLAENTIYF. The CDR3 DNA reads as TGTGCCTGGACCCTCGCCGAAAACACCATATATTTT.